Following are 15 T cell receptor beta chains from one sample sequenced in a study of blood T cell repertoires in COVID-19. Clones were sequenced by immunoSEQ multiplex PCR, and TCRdb holds only the in-frame ones, with some missing. The data hold roughly 180,000 clones, with approximately 84% observed a single time. Sequencing used PBMCs or T cells enriched from blood (not recorded which). These receptors all stem from a woman aged 35 to 49 with acute COVID-19.

The chain joins TRBV4-1 to TRBJ2-1; perhaps TRBD2 as D (6 bases). The CDR3 totals 17 residues. V was shortened by 1 base and J by 6 bases, with 19 bases between the two germline ends. Germline CDR1 is MGHRA and CDR2 is YSYEKL. CDR3 protein: CASSQVDGRGRGNEQFF. The CDR3, as DNA: TGCGCCAGCAGCCAAGTGGACGGGAGAGGAAGGGGCAATGAGCAGTTCTTC.

The chain combines TRBV6-5 with TRBJ1-1; D perhaps matches TRBD1 (5 bases). V gave up 7 bases and J gave up 1 base, with 10 bases separating them. The CDR3 length is 13 residues. Germline V gives CDR1 MNHEY, CDR2 SVGAGI. This CDR3 reads CASNKQENTEAFF. The CDR3, as DNA: TGTGCCAGCAACAAACAGGAGAACACTGAAGCTTTCTTT.

The chain recombines TRBV11-2 with TRBJ2-1, with TRBD2 matching over 9 bases. Trimming at V came to 1 base and at J to 7 bases, leaving 8 bases not matched to a gene. Per the germline V gene, CDR1 is SGHAT and CDR2 is FQNNGV. This CDR3 contains 16 residues. CDR3 sequence (DNA): TGTGCCAGCAGCTTAGCTCTAGCGGGACTCCGGAATGAGCAGTTCTTC. Residues: CASSLALAGLRNEQFF.

The chain recombines TRBV9 with TRBJ1-3; D gene uncertain. In germline, CDR1 is SGDLS, CDR2 YYNGEE. V was clipped by 6 bases and J by 2 bases, with 12 bases between them. This CDR3 has 14 amino acids. The CDR3 sequence is CASTTTGTGNTIYF. Here the CDR3 DNA reads TGTGCCAGCACCACTACGGGGACTGGAAACACCATATATTTT.

The genes are TRBV9 and TRBJ2-3; tentatively, D is TRBD2 (6 bases). This CDR3 comprises 17 residues. Per germline, CDR1 SGDLS and CDR2 YYNGEE. Trimming left V 5 bases short and J 4 bases short, with 23 bases between. CDR3 bases: TGTGCCAGCAGTCACCCGGTGGGGCTCCCGGGGGCAGATACGCAGTATTTT. Protein: CASSHPVGLPGADTQYF.

The chain is built from TRBV6-5 and TRBJ2-1, with TRBD1 matching over 7 bases. The CDR3 loop spans 14 amino acids. After removal of 0 bases from V and 15 bases from J, the junction contained 11 bases not matched to a gene. Germline V gene data show CDR1 as MNHEY and CDR2 as SVGAGI. For the CDR3, the DNA is TGTGCCAGCAGTTACTCGAGAGACAGGGCTAGTTTGTTCTTC. Translated, it gives CASSYSRDRASLFF.

This sequence joins TRBV4-1 and TRBJ2-7, with a possible D match to TRBD2 (7 bases). The CDR3 totals 16 residues. CDR1 is MGHRA, CDR2 YSYEKL, per germline. V lost 0 bases and J lost 1, with 13 bases in between. Here the CDR3 DNA reads TGCGCCAGCAGCCAAGAATCGGGGGGCGGGTCCTACGAGCAGTACTTC. Encoded protein: CASSQESGGGSYEQYF.

The chain uses TRBV7-9 and TRBJ2-7; 10 bases are a match to TRBD1. The germline gives CDR1 SEHNR, CDR2 FQNEAQ (reference sequence). The V gene end was trimmed by 4 bases and the J gene end by 5 bases; junction bases not matched to a gene: 8. This CDR3 is built from 15 residues. CDR3 DNA: TGTGCCAGCAGCTCATTGGACAGGGGGTTAGACGAGCAGTACTTC. Translation gives CASSSLDRGLDEQYF.

V is TRBV3-1 (or the pseudogene TRBV3-2) and J is TRBJ2-1; D is undetermined. There are 15 residues in the CDR3. Germline CDR1 LGHDT, CDR2 YNNKEL (reference sequence). The V gene lost 1 base and the J gene lost 8 bases, with 15 bases spanning the gap. In DNA, the CDR3 is TGTGCCAGCAGCCAAGTTTCGGTGCGTCGGGATGAGCAGTTCTTC. It codes for CASSQVSVRRDEQFF.

This rearrangement joins TRBV29-1 to TRBJ2-1; 9 bases are a match to TRBD2. The V gene end was trimmed by 6 bases and the J gene end by 7 bases; junction bases not matched to a gene: 7. CDR3 size: 13 residues. Germline CDR1 is SQVTM and CDR2 is ANQGSEA. Here the CDR3 DNA reads TGCAGCGTCATTAGCGGGAGTGAGAATGAGCAGTTCTTC. Translation gives CSVISGSENEQFF.

The chain couples TRBV2 to TRBJ1-3, with 7 bases that match TRBD1. Unmatched junction bases numbered 20, after V lost 5 bases and J lost 10 bases. The CDR3 is made up of 17 amino acids. CDR1 is SNHLY, CDR2 FYNNEI, per germline. The CDR3 bases are TGTGCCAGCAGTCCAAATCTGATAGCTACAGGGGATGGGACCATATATTTT. Its protein product is CASSPNLIATGDGTIYF.

The J gene is TRBJ2-3, the V gene TRBV6-1; D is uncertain. This CDR3 spans 17 amino acids. Germline CDR1 and CDR2: MNHNS and SASEGT. Trimming took off 3 bases at V and 0 bases at J, with 16 bases between the two ends. This chain's CDR3 is CASSEVSGSPSTDTQYF. CDR3 DNA: TGTGCCAGCAGTGAGGTCTCCGGGTCCCCTAGCACAGATACGCAGTATTTT.

In this sample, this clone turned up once. The rearrangement uses TRBV6-6 and TRBJ2-2; 8 bases are shared with TRBD1. This CDR3 region has 17 residues. Unmatched junction bases numbered 12, after V lost 5 bases and J lost 4 bases. Germline V gives CDR1 MNHNY, CDR2 SVGAGI (reference sequence). The CDR3 region is CASSPTFTGGPTGELFF. The CDR3 DNA sequence: TGTGCCAGCAGTCCGACATTTACAGGGGGGCCCACCGGGGAGCTGTTTTTT.

This clone has just one count. The gene calls are TRBV27 and TRBJ2-1; D gene ambiguous. CDR1 is MNHEY, CDR2 SMNVEV, per germline (reference sequence). V shed 0 bases and J shed 7 bases, with 7 bases lying between them. This CDR3 is 13 amino acids long. CDR3 residues: CASSLSSRNEQFF. The CDR3 region has the DNA TGTGCCAGCAGTTTATCGTCCAGAAATGAGCAGTTCTTC.

J is TRBJ1-1 and V is TRBV30, with no clear D. CDR1 and CDR2 (germline): GTSNPN, SVGIG (reference sequence). With 2 bases removed from V and 1 base from J, the gap between germline ends came to 14 bases. The CDR3 covers 15 residues. In DNA, the CDR3 is TGTGCCTGGAGTTATGGAAGGCGGGGGAACACTGAAGCTTTCTTT. This codes for CAWSYGRRGNTEAFF.